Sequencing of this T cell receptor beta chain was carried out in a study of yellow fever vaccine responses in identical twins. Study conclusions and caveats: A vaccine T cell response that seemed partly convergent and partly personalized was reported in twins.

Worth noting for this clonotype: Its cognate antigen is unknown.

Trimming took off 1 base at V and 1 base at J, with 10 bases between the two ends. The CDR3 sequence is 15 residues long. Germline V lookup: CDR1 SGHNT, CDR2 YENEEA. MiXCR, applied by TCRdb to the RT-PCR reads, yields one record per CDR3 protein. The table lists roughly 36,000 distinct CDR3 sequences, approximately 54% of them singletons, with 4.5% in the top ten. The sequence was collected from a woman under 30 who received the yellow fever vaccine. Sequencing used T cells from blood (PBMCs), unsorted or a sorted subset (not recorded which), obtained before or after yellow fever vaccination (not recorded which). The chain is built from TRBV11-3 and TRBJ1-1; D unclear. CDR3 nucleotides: TGTGCCAGCAGCTTAGGGATGGAACGGAACACTGAAGCTTTCTTT. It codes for CASSLGMERNTEAFF.